These 28 T cell receptor beta chains were all obtained from the same sample, sequenced in a study of blood T cells in healthy people across ages (dated by TCRdb to about 2015). The library was prepared using 5' RACE. TCRdb lists the instrument as Illumina HiSeq 2500. A second PCR of roughly 6 to 12 cycles was run with a J-beta primer mix and a sample-barcoded 5' primer. The raw public reads went through TCRdb reprocessing: fastp at Q25, MiXCR clone calling, in-frame beta chains kept. Rows merge per CDR3 protein into single entries with the most common DNA and genes. This sample lists fewer than 900,000 distinct CDR3 sequences; roughly 40% were detected once. The top ten clones comprise 10% to 15% of the sample. The sequenced material came from blood. The source of these receptors is a man younger than 35 in good health.

This clonotype was picked up a small number of times. The V call is TRBV2, the J call TRBJ1-2; no clear D. The CDR3 sequence is 13 residues long. V was cut by 3 bases and J by 4 bases, with 9 bases left in between. Germline V gene data show CDR1 as SNHLY and CDR2 as FYNNEI. CDR3 residues: CASSERLIYGYTF. The CDR3 coding sequence is TGTGCCAGCAGTGAGCGGCTTATCTATGGCTACACCTTC.

In its sample, this clonotype was seen a few times. This clone may be a read error of a much larger clone one base away. The genes are TRBV28 and TRBJ1-4; the match to TRBD1 covers 7 bases. This CDR3 has 11 amino acids. V trimming: 10 bases; J trimming: 14 bases; junction bases outside the gene matches: 10. Germline V gene lookup returns CDR1 MDHEN and CDR2 SYDVKM. The DNA for the CDR3 is TGTGCCAACAGAGCCATGACAGGGCTGTTTTTT. This gives the protein CANRAMTGLFF.

The chain carries TRBV27 and TRBJ1-6; tentative D call: TRBD1 (6 bases). The V and J ends lost 3 bases and 9 bases respectively, with 18 bases between them. CDR1 is MNHEY, CDR2 SMNVEV, per germline (reference sequence). There are 16 residues in the CDR3. The CDR3 nucleotides read TGTGCCAGCAGTTTGGGAAAACAGGGTAGGAGTTCACCCCTCCACTTT. Its protein product is CASSLGKQGRSSPLHF.

The chain is built from TRBV15 and TRBJ2-1; the D is unclear. The CDR3 has 14 residues. Germline CDR1 and CDR2: LNHNV and YYDKDF (reference sequence). V was pared by 0 bases and J by 7 bases, with 10 bases between. The DNA for the CDR3 is TGTGCCACCAGCAGAGATGGGGAAAGGAATGAGCAGTTCTTC. Translation: CATSRDGERNEQFF.

The chain links TRBV15 to TRBJ2-5; 9 nucleotides agree with TRBD2. Trimming at V came to 0 bases and at J to 5 bases, leaving 4 bases not matched to a gene. CDR3 length equals 15 residues. Germline CDR1 reads LNHNV; CDR2 reads YYDKDF (reference sequence). The CDR3 spells CATSRDPSGRETQYF. CDR3 sequence (DNA): TGTGCCACCAGCAGAGATCCAAGCGGGAGGGAGACCCAGTACTTC.

To note about this clonotype: A single base separates this from a much larger clone, so it may be a read error. This chain connects TRBV12-3 or TRBV12-4 to TRBJ1-2; D is uncertain. Deletions cut 1 base from V and 6 bases from J, with 24 bases between. CDR3 length: 18 residues. The CDR3 sequence is CASSLVDCRRKGENGYTF. The DNA of the CDR3 is TGTGCCAGCAGTTTAGTAGATTGCCGCCGGAAGGGTGAAAATGGCTACACCTTC.

This clonotype came up many times. This chain uses TRBV15 with TRBJ1-2; D gene unclear. Germline CDR1 LNHNV, CDR2 YYDKDF (reference sequence). This CDR3 is built from 14 residues. V was shortened by 0 bases and J by 2 bases, with 7 bases between the two germline ends. CDR3 residues: CATSRDSKNYGYTF. CDR3 DNA: TGTGCCACCAGCAGAGACAGCAAAAACTATGGCTACACCTTC. The complete variable domain, with remaining parts taken from reference TRBV15 and TRBJ1-2, reads DAMVIQNPRYQVTQFGKPVTLSCSQTLNHNVMYWYQQKSSQAPKLLFHYYDKDFNNEADTPDNFQSRRPNTSFCFLDIRSPGLGDTAMYLCATSRDSKNYGYTFGSGTRLTVV.

This clonotype was seen only a few times. The genes are TRBV6-6 and TRBJ1-1; TRBD1 agrees at 7 bases. Germline-derived CDR1 and CDR2 are MNHNY and SVGAGI (reference sequence). The CDR3 spans 14 residues. V lost 10 bases and J lost 0; bases outside the gene matches: 8. CDR3 in amino acids: CATRGLKMNTEAFF. CDR3 bases: TGTGCCACCAGGGGGTTAAAAATGAACACTGAAGCTTTCTTT.

This clonotype occurred a few times. The J gene is TRBJ2-4, the V gene TRBV7-2; the D gene is possibly TRBD2 (6 bases). The CDR3 totals 14 residues. Germline V gives CDR1 SGHTA, CDR2 FQGNSA. V was clipped by 7 bases and J by 0 bases, with 10 bases between them. The CDR3 reads CASTVAVAKNIQYF. CDR3 bases: TGTGCCAGCACCGTAGCGGTAGCCAAAAACATTCAGTACTTC.

The sample holds a few counts of this clonotype. J is TRBJ1-1 and V is TRBV29-1; the D is unclear. The V and J ends lost 3 bases and 0 bases respectively, with 8 bases between them. This CDR3 comprises 13 residues. Per germline, CDR1 SQVTM and CDR2 ANQGSEA. The CDR3 is CSVETRMNTEAFF. The CDR3 region has the DNA TGCAGCGTTGAGACGCGTATGAACACTGAAGCTTTCTTT.

With respect to this clonotype: One base away lies a much larger clone, so this may be a sequencing read error. This chain connects TRBV3-1 to TRBJ2-1; 11 nucleotides align to TRBD2. The CDR3 sequence is 17 residues long. Germline CDR1 LGHDT, CDR2 YNNKEL (reference sequence). Trimming cost V 0 bases and J 4 bases; bases outside gene matches: 5. CDR3 in amino acids: CASSQEGTSGRYNEQFF. The DNA for the CDR3 is TGTGCCAGCAGCCAAGAGGGGACTAGCGGTCGATACAATGAGCAGTTCTTC.

This clonotype was counted a few times. The chain carries TRBV20-1 and TRBJ1-5, with D uncertain. Germline V gene sequence: CDR1 DFQATT, CDR2 SNEGSKA (reference sequence). The CDR3 totals 13 residues. V shed 1 base and J shed 4 bases, with 8 bases lying between them. The CDR3 loop is CSARASKNQPQHF. CDR3 sequence (DNA): TGCAGTGCTAGAGCCTCGAAGAATCAGCCCCAGCATTTT.

J is TRBJ2-4 and V is TRBV7-2; D not resolved. The better agreement between TRBJ2-7 and the DNA end casts doubt on the J call. Germline V gives CDR1 SGHTA, CDR2 FQGNSA. The CDR3 runs 13 residues. Here the CDR3 reads CASSLEVAYEQYF. The CDR3 DNA reads TGTGCCAGCAGCTTAGAGGTGGCCTACGAGCAGTACTTC.

Comments on this clonotype: A much larger clone differs from this one at a single base, so this may be a read error. The V call is TRBV12-3 or TRBV12-4, the J call TRBJ2-3; D gene unclear. The V end was cut by 3 bases, the J end by 5 bases, with 18 bases between. CDR3 length: 16 amino acids. The CDR3 region is CASSLWADPRGDTQYF. CDR3 nucleotide sequence: TGTGCCAGCAGTTTGTGGGCAGACCCTAGAGGAGATACGCAGTATTTT.

This clonotype was picked up a small number of times. V and J are TRBV27 and TRBJ1-1; maybe TRBD1 (6 bases). Germline V gives CDR1 MNHEY, CDR2 SMNVEV (reference sequence). Trimming shortened V by 7 bases and J by 2 bases, and 14 bases separated the two germline ends. The CDR3 is 14 residues long. The CDR3: CASKEGGGNTEAFF. In DNA, the CDR3 is TGTGCCAGCAAGGAAGGGGGGGGAAACACTGAAGCTTTCTTT.

The gene calls are TRBV20-1 and TRBJ1-6; D uncertain. There are 17 residues in the CDR3. Germline V CDR1 and CDR2: DFQATT, SNEGSKA (reference sequence). V dropped 3 bases and J dropped 7 bases, with 22 bases sitting between them. Written as DNA, the CDR3 is TGCAGTGCTAGGGTGAAGAGTTCCCTATCACTGAATTCACCCCTCCACTTT. It is translated as CSARVKSSLSLNSPLHF.

This clonotype turned up a few times. The rearrangement joins TRBV20-1 to TRBJ2-1; TRBD2 aligns across 9 bases. Trimming removed 5 bases from V and 0 bases from J; junction bases left unmatched: 14. The length of the CDR3 is 18 residues. The V gene's germline CDR1 is DFQATT and CDR2 SNEGSKA (reference sequence). The CDR3 reads CSASLPGSGGFSYNEQFF. The CDR3 nucleotides are TGCAGTGCTTCCCTCCCCGGTAGCGGGGGATTCTCCTACAATGAGCAGTTCTTC.

This clonotype was seen repeatedly, ten times or more. The J gene is TRBJ2-1, the V gene TRBV29-1; a weak D match, TRBD1 (5 bases). Germline assignment: CDR1 SQVTM and CDR2 ANQGSEA. The CDR3 has 16 residues. V was pared by 3 bases and J by 0 bases, with 15 bases between. The CDR3 here is CSVETQGLGSYNEQFF. Written as DNA, the CDR3 is TGCAGCGTTGAGACCCAGGGTTTGGGCTCCTACAATGAGCAGTTCTTC.

This chain uses TRBV12-3 or TRBV12-4 with TRBJ1-4; D unresolved. The CDR3 covers 14 residues. Trimming pared 3 bases from V and 4 bases from J, leaving 9 bases between. The CDR3 sequence: CASSLGSHNEKLFF. The CDR3 bases are TGTGCCAGCAGTTTGGGCAGCCATAATGAAAAACTGTTTTTT.

This clonotype was observed a handful of times. The chain couples TRBV3-1 to TRBJ1-2; no reliable D call. Germline V CDR1 and CDR2: LGHDT, YNNKEL (reference sequence). The V end was cut by 2 bases, the J end by 8 bases, with 15 bases between. The CDR3 is 14 residues long. The CDR3 DNA is TGTGCCAGCAGCCAATCCTACACGGCGGGCGGCTACACCTTC. Protein sequence: CASSQSYTAGGYTF.

The chain carries TRBV6-6 and TRBJ1-5; perhaps TRBD1 as D (6 bases). The CDR3 loop spans 15 amino acids. With 0 bases removed from V and 1 base from J, the gap between germline ends came to 7 bases. Germline V gene lookup returns CDR1 MNHNY and CDR2 SVGAGI (reference sequence). The CDR3, as DNA: TGTGCCAGCAGTTACTCCGGACAGAGCAATCAGCCCCAGCATTTT. It encodes CASSYSGQSNQPQHF.

The CDR3 is CSARQRGAGEQFF. CDR3 in DNA: TGCAGTGCTAGACAGCGGGGGGCGGGTGAGCAGTTCTTC. The V gene is TRBV20-1, the J gene TRBJ2-1, with 9 positions matching TRBD2. Trimming at V came to 2 bases and at J to 9 bases, leaving 5 bases not matched to a gene. Per the germline V gene, CDR1 is DFQATT and CDR2 is SNEGSKA (reference sequence). The CDR3 covers 13 residues.

With respect to this clonotype: A much bigger clone sits one base away, suggesting this may be a read error. V is TRBV29-1 and J is TRBJ2-1; no clear D. CDR1 is SQVTM and CDR2 is ANQGSEA in the germline V gene. The CDR3 has 13 amino acids. The CDR3 region has the DNA TGCAGCGTTGAAATTAGAACCAACAATGTGCAGTTCTTC. Translated: CSVEIRTNNVQFF.

Points on this clonotype: The junction and the germline gene differ at one end; a read error may be behind it. This chain uses TRBV9 with TRBJ2-7, with 11 bases lining up with TRBD1. The CDR3 runs to 14 residues. The V gene's germline CDR1 is SGDLS and CDR2 YYNGEE. CDR3 residues: CASSEDRGQYGQYF. CDR3 bases: TGTGCCAGCAGCGAGGACAGGGGGCAATACGGGCAGTACTTC.

The chain combines TRBV7-2 with TRBJ2-1; D is perhaps TRBD2 (6 bases). The CDR3 extends over 15 amino acids. The V and J ends lost 0 bases and 10 bases respectively, with 16 bases between them. CDR1 is SGHTA, CDR2 FQGNSA, per germline. The CDR3 spells CASSLAGGLSYEQFF. CDR3 nucleotides: TGTGCCAGCAGCTTAGCGGGAGGCTTGTCATACGAGCAGTTCTTC.

J is TRBJ2-5 and V is TRBV30; D is perhaps TRBD2 (5 bases). CDR1 and CDR2 from the germline V gene are GTSNPN and SVGIG (reference sequence). V lost 4 bases and J lost 9, with 15 bases in between. The CDR3 length is 12 residues. Here the CDR3 reads CAWTQTEEAQYF. CDR3 DNA sequence: TGTGCCTGGACTCAGACCGAGGAGGCCCAGTACTTC.

This clonotype was recorded at least ten times. The chain combines TRBV12-3 or TRBV12-4 with TRBJ2-2, with unresolved D. The ends were cut back, 3 bases at V and 1 base at J, with 3 bases in the middle. The length of the CDR3 is 13 residues. For the CDR3, the DNA is TGTGCCAGCAGTTTCAGGAACACCGGGGAGCTGTTTTTT. The encoded protein is CASSFRNTGELFF.

This clonotype was seen repeatedly, ten times or more. The chain is built from TRBV5-5 and TRBJ1-2, with D uncertain. Germline V gives CDR1 SGHKS, CDR2 YYEKEE (reference sequence). The V end was cut by 2 bases, the J end by 8 bases, with 10 bases between. The CDR3 totals 12 residues. The CDR3 DNA follows: TGTGCCAGCAGCTTCCGGCAAGGAGGCTACACCTTC. Translated: CASSFRQGGYTF. The full variable domain, in which reference TRBV5-5 and TRBJ1-2 provide the parts outside the CDR3, is DAGVTQSPTHLIKTRGQQVTLRCSPISGHKSVSWYQQVLGQGPQFIFQYYEKEERGRGNFPDRFSARQFPNYSSELNVNALLLGDSALYLCASSFRQGGYTFGSGTRLTVV.